This T cell receptor beta chain came from a study of siplizumab effects on memory and regulatory T cells. TCR templates, about 100,000 per sample, were assayed. TCRdb's copy holds only in-frame clones and misses some; the assay was immunoSEQ multiplex PCR. The sample has about 56,000 clones; around 97% are singletons. Germline V gives CDR1 MDHEN, CDR2 SYDVKM. This CDR3 has 17 residues. After removal of 6 bases from V and 5 bases from J, the junction contained 10 bases not matched to a gene. This clone has just one count. The rearrangement uses TRBV28 and TRBJ2-1; 13 positions match TRBD2. The origin of this receptor is a human donor in good health. Sample: naive CD8+ T cells sorted from blood. The CDR3: CASSYTTGTSGNNEQFF. The DNA for the CDR3 is TGTGCCAGCAGCTATACGACCGGGACTAGCGGGAACAATGAGCAGTTCTTC.